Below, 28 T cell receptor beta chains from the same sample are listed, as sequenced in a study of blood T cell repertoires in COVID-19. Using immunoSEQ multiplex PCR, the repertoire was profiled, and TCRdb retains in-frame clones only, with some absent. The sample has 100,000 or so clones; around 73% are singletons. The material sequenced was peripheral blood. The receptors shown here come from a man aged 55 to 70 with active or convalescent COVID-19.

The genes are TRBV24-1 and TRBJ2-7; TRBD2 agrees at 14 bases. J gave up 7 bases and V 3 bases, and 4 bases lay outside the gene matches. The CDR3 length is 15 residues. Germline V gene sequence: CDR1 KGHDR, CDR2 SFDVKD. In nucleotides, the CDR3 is TGTGCCACCAGTGATGGGGGACTAGCGGGAGAAGAGCAGTACTTC. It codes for CATSDGGLAGEEQYF.

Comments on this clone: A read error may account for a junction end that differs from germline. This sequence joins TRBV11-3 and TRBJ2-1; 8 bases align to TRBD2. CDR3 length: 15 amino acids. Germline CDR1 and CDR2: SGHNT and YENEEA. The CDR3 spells CAGSLGGGRTYEQFF. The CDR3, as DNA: TGTGCCGGCAGCTTAGGCGGCGGGAGGACCTATGAGCAGTTCTTC.

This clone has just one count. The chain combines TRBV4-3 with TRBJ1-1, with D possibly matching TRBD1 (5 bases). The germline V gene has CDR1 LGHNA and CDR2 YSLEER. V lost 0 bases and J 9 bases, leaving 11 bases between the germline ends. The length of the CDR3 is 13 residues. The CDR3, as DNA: TGCGCCAGCAGCCAAGATCTGGGGCAGCAAGCTTTCTTT. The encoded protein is CASSQDLGQQAFF.

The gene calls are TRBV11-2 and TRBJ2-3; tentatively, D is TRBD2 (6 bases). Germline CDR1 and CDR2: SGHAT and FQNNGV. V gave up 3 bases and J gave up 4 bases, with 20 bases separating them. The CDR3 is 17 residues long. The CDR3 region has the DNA TGTGCCAGCAGCTTCCTTCCGTGGCGGGGCGGCGCAGATACGCAGTATTTT. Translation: CASSFLPWRGGADTQYF.

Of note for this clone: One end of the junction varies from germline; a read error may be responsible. CDR3 sequence: CASSSQGAKEKLFF. The CDR3 DNA reads TGCGCCAGCAGCTCTCAGGGGGCTAAAGAAAAACTGTTTTTT. This chain joins TRBV5-1 and TRBJ1-4, with TRBD1 matching 8 bases. The CDR3 has 14 residues. Germline V gene lookup returns CDR1 SGHRS and CDR2 YFSETQ.

CDR3 protein: CASRWTSGTDTQYF. CDR3 in DNA: TGTGCCAGCAGATGGACTAGCGGAACAGATACGCAGTATTTT. The chain joins TRBV28 to TRBJ2-3; 10 nucleotides align to TRBD2. Trimming at V came to 6 bases and at J to 3 bases, leaving 3 bases not matched to a gene. The CDR3 loop spans 14 amino acids. Germline CDR1 is MDHEN and CDR2 is SYDVKM.

The CDR3 coding sequence is TGTGCCAGTAGTAGGGACAGGCGCATTGAAGCTTTCTTT. Its protein is CASSRDRRIEAFF. This chain joins TRBV19 and TRBJ1-1, with 8 nucleotides matching TRBD1. Germline V CDR1 and CDR2: LNHDA, SQIVND (reference sequence). The CDR3 spans 13 residues. Trimming at V came to 4 bases and at J to 7 bases, leaving 5 bases not matched to a gene.

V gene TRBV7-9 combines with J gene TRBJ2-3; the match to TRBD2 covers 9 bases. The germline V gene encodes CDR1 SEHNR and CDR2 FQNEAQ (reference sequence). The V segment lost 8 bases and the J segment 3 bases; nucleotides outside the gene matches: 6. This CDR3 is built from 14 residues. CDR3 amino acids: CASGTSGRTDTQYF. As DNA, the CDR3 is TGTGCCAGCGGTACCAGCGGGAGGACAGATACGCAGTATTTT.

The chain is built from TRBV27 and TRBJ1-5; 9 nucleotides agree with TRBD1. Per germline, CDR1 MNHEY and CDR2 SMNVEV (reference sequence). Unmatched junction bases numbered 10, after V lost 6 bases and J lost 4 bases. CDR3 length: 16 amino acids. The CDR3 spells CASRPGQGGRNQPQHF. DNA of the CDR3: TGTGCCAGCAGGCCGGGACAGGGAGGTCGGAATCAGCCCCAGCATTTT.

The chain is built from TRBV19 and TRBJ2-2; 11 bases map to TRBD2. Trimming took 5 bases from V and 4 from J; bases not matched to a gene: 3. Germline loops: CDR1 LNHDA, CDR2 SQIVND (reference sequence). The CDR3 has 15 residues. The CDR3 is CASSYSGRATGELFF. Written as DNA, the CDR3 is TGTGCCAGTAGTTATAGCGGGAGGGCCACCGGGGAGCTGTTTTTT.

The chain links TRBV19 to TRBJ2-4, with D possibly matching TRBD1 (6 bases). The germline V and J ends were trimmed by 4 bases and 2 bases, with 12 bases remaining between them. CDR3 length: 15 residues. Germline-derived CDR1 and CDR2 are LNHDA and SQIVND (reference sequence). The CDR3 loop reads CASSTMRGTKNIQYF. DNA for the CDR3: TGTGCCAGTAGTACGATGAGGGGGACCAAAAACATTCAGTACTTC. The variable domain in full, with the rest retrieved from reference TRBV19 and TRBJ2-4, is DGGITQSPKYLFRKEGQNVTLSCEQNLNHDAMYWYRQDPGQGLRLIYYSQIVNDFQKGDIAEGYSVSREKKESFPLTVTSAQKNPTAFYLCASSTMRGTKNIQYFGAGTRLSVL.

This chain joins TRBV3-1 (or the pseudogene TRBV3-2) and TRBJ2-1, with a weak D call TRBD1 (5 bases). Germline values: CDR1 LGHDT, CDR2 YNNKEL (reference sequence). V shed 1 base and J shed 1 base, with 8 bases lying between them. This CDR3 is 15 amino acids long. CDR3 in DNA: TGTGCCAGCAGCCAAGCCCAGGGATCCTACAATGAGCAGTTCTTC. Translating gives CASSQAQGSYNEQFF.

The CDR3 sequence is CASSQERTGLDEKLFF. DNA of the CDR3: TGTGCCAGCAGCCAAGAAAGGACAGGCCTCGATGAAAAACTGTTTTTT. The J gene is TRBJ1-4, the V gene TRBV3-1 (or the pseudogene TRBV3-2); 7 bases fit TRBD1. This CDR3 is built from 16 residues. Germline CDR1 and CDR2: LGHDT and YNNKEL (reference sequence). V shed 0 bases and J 6 bases; nucleotides not matched to a gene: 7.

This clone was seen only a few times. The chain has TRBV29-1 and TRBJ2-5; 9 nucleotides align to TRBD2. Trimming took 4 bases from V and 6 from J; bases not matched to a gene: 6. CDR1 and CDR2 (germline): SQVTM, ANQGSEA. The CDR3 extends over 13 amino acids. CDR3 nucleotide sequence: TGCAGCGTTGGTAGCGGGAGTGGGAAGACCCAGTACTTC. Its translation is CSVGSGSGKTQYF.

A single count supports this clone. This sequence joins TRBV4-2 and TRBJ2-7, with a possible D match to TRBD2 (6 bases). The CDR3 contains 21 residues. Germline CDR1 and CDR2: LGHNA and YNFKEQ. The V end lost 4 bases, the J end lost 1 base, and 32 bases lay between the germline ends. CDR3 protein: CASSPAGWATRDFEPSYEQYV. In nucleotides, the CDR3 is TGTGCCAGCAGCCCCGCTGGGTGGGCAACCCGGGACTTCGAACCTTCCTACGAGCAGTACGTC.

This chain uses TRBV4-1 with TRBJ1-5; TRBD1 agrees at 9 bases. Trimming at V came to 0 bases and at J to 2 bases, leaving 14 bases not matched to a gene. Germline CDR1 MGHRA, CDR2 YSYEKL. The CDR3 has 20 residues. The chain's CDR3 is CASSQERLDRGKEGNQPQHF. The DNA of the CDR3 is TGCGCCAGCAGCCAAGAACGTTTGGACAGGGGAAAGGAGGGCAATCAGCCCCAGCATTTT.

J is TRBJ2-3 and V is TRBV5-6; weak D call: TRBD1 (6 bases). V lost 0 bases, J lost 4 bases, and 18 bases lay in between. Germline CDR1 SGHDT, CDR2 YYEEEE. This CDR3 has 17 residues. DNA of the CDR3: TGTGCCAGCAGCTTGGTGCCCGGGACCTCAGGGGCAGATACGCAGTATTTT. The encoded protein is CASSLVPGTSGADTQYF. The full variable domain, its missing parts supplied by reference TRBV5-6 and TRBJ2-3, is DAGVTQSPTHLIKTRGQQVTLRCSPKSGHDTVSWYQQALGQGPQFIFQYYEEEERQRGNFPDRFSGHQFPNYSSELNVNALLLGDSALYLCASSLVPGTSGADTQYFGPGTRLTVL.

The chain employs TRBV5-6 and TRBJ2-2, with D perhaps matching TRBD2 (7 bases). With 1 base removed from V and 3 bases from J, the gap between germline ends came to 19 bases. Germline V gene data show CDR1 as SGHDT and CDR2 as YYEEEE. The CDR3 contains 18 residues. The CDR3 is CASSLRASGGGHTGELFF. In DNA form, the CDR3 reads TGTGCCAGCAGCTTGAGGGCTAGCGGAGGGGGACACACCGGGGAGCTGTTTTTT.

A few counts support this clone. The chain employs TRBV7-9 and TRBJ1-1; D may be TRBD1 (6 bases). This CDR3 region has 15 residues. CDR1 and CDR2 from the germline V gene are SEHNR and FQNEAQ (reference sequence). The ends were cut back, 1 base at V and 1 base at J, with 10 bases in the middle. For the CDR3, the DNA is TGTGCCAGCAGCTTAGTAGGACAGACGAACACTGAAGCTTTCTTT. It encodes CASSLVGQTNTEAFF.

The CDR3 DNA is TGTGCCAGCAGCGTAGTGGCGGGAGGGTCAGATACGCAGTATTTT. Translating it yields CASSVVAGGSDTQYF. The chain employs TRBV9 and TRBJ2-3, with 9 positions matching TRBD2. The V gene's germline CDR1 is SGDLS and CDR2 YYNGEE. Trimming cost V 0 bases and J 4 bases; bases outside gene matches: 3. This CDR3 is built from 15 residues.

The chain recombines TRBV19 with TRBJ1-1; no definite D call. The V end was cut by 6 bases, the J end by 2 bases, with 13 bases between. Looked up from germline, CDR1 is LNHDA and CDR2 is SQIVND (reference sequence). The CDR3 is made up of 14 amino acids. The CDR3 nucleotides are TGTGCCAGTAGGAGGCCAAACCCTAACACTGAAGCTTTCTTT. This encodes CASRRPNPNTEAFF.

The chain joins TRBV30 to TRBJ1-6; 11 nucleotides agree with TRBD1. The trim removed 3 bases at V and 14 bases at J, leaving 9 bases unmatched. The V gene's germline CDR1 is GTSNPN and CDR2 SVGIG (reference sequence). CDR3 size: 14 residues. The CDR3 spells CAWSLGQGGTALHF. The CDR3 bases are TGTGCCTGGAGCCTGGGACAGGGGGGAACTGCCCTCCACTTT.

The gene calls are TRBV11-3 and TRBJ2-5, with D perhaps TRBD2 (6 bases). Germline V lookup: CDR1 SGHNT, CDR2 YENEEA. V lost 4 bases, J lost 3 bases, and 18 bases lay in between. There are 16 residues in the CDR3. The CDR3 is CASSSRQGSGKETQYF. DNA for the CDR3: TGTGCCAGCAGCTCCCGACAAGGTAGCGGTAAAGAGACCCAGTACTTC.

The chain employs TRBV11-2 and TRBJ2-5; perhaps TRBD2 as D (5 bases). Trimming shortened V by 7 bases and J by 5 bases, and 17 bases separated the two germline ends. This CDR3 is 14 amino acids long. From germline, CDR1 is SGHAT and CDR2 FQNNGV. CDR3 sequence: CASTPGFRRETQYF. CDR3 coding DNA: TGTGCCAGCACCCCGGGGTTTCGGAGGGAGACCCAGTACTTC.

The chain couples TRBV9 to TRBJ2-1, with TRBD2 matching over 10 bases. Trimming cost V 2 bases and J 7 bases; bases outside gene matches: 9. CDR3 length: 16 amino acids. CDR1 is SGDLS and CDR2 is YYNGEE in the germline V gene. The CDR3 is CASSVGASGSQNEQFF. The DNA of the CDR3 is TGTGCCAGCAGCGTCGGGGCTAGCGGGAGTCAAAATGAGCAGTTCTTC. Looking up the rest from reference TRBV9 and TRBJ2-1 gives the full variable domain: DSGVTQTPKHLITATGQRVTLRCSPRSGDLSVYWYQQSLDQGLQFLIQYYNGEERAKGNILERFSAQQFPDLHSELNLSSLELGDSALYFCASSVGASGSQNEQFFGPGTRLTVL.

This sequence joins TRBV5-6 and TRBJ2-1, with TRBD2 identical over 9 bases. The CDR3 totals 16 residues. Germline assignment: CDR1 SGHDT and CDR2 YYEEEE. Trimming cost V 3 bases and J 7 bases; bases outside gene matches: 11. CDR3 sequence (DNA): TGTGCCAGCAGCTCGGGTATAGCGGGAGTCTCGAATGAGCAGTTCTTC. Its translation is CASSSGIAGVSNEQFF. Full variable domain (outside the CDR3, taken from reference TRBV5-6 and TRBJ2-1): DAGVTQSPTHLIKTRGQQVTLRCSPKSGHDTVSWYQQALGQGPQFIFQYYEEEERQRGNFPDRFSGHQFPNYSSELNVNALLLGDSALYLCASSSGIAGVSNEQFFGPGTRLTVL.

Here the CDR3 reads CASSISLAGNNEQFF. The CDR3 DNA follows: TGTGCCAGTAGTATAAGTCTAGCGGGAAACAATGAGCAGTTCTTC. The chain has TRBV19 and TRBJ2-1; 9 nucleotides match TRBD2. Germline values: CDR1 LNHDA, CDR2 SQIVND (reference sequence). There are 15 residues in the CDR3. J lost 5 bases, V lost 2 bases, and 4 bases had no gene match.

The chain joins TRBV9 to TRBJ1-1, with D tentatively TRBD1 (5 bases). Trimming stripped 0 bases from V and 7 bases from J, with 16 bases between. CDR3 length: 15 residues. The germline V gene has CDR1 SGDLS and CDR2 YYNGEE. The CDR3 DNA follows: TGTGCCAGCAGCGTAGAGCGGTCTCCGGGGGGTGAAGCTTTCTTT. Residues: CASSVERSPGGEAFF.